What follows are 25 T cell receptor beta chains derived from one specimen sequenced in a study of cytomegalovirus exposure and HLA in healthy donors. Amplification used 60 Vbeta primers and 13 Jbeta primers. The protocol was immunoSEQ multiplex PCR, while the TCRdb copy is restricted to in-frame clones and leaves out a portion. The sample contains some 150,000 clones, approximately 80% of which appear only once. What was sequenced was PBMCs. The source is a woman in her 30s in good health and CMV-seropositive.

The chain employs TRBV7-2 and TRBJ1-1, with D uncertain. Trimming left V 1 base short and J 4 bases short, with 4 bases between. This CDR3 contains 12 residues. CDR1 is SGHTA, CDR2 FQGNSA, per germline. This CDR3 is CASSLDSTEAFF. The CDR3, as DNA: TGTGCCAGCAGCTTAGATAGCACTGAAGCTTTCTTT.

CDR3 coding DNA: TGTGCCAGCTCCAGGGGGGATAATTCACCCCTCCACTTT. Translating gives CASSRGDNSPLHF. The V call is TRBV6-4, the J call TRBJ1-6, with TRBD1 identical over 7 bases. CDR1 is MRHNA and CDR2 is SNTAGT in the germline V gene. This CDR3 spans 13 amino acids. The trim removed 8 bases at V and 5 bases at J, leaving 3 bases unmatched.

The rearrangement links TRBV18 to TRBJ1-1, with D maybe TRBD1 (5 bases). The V gene's germline CDR1 is KGHSH and CDR2 LQKENI. The CDR3 sequence is 15 residues long. The ends were cut back, 6 bases at V and 0 bases at J, with 14 bases in the middle. The CDR3 sequence: CASSDDRFLNTEAFF. CDR3 coding DNA: TGTGCCAGCTCCGACGACAGATTTTTGAACACTGAAGCTTTCTTT. The whole variable domain, remainder taken from reference TRBV18 and TRBJ1-1, is NAGVMQNPRHLVRRRGQEARLRCSPMKGHSHVYWYRQLPEEGLKFMVYLQKENIIDESGMPKERFSAEFPKEGPSILRIQQVVRGDSAAYFCASSDDRFLNTEAFFGQGTRLTVV.

The J gene is TRBJ2-7, the V gene TRBV7-2, with 7 bases that match TRBD1. Germline V gene lookup returns CDR1 SGHTA and CDR2 FQGNSA. Trimming removed 3 bases from V and 5 bases from J; junction bases left unmatched: 10. CDR3 length equals 15 residues. CDR3 region: CASSFVLRQGDEQYF. The CDR3 region has the DNA TGTGCCAGCAGCTTCGTCCTGAGACAGGGCGACGAGCAGTACTTC.

This clone was counted a single time. The rearrangement joins TRBV7-8 to TRBJ2-3, with a weak D call TRBD2 (6 bases). CDR1 SGHVS and CDR2 FQNEAQ come from the germline V gene. The CDR3 is made up of 13 amino acids. Between the trimmed V and J ends, which lost 10 bases and 0 bases, there was a span of 11 bases. CDR3 DNA: TGTGCCACCGCGGGGCAGAGCACAGATACGCAGTATTTT. It yields the protein CATAGQSTDTQYF.

The rearrangement joins TRBV2 to TRBJ1-2; 7 bases match TRBD1. The trim removed 3 bases at V and 4 bases at J, leaving 5 bases unmatched. The CDR3 sequence is 14 residues long. Looked up from germline, CDR1 is SNHLY and CDR2 is FYNNEI. CDR3 nucleotides: TGTGCCAGCAGTGAGATGGGACAGCTCTATGGCTACACCTTC. Its translation: CASSEMGQLYGYTF.

A remark on this clone: Germline is not matched at one junction end, which may reflect a read error. V and J are TRBV2 and TRBJ1-2, with a tentative D call TRBD1 (5 bases). This CDR3 contains 14 residues. Per germline, CDR1 SNHLY and CDR2 FYNNEI. This CDR3 is CASSLWTTNYGYTF. The CDR3 DNA is TGTGCCAGCAGTCTCTGGACAACTAATTATGGCTACACCTTC.

This clone has only one observation. The V and J genes are TRBV5-1 and TRBJ2-5, with a tentative D call TRBD2 (6 bases). This CDR3 comprises 15 residues. Germline CDR1 reads SGHRS; CDR2 reads YFSETQ. The V end lost 0 bases, the J end lost 7 bases, and 16 bases lay between the germline ends. The DNA of the CDR3 is TGCGCCAGCAGCTTGGCCGGGACTCGGGGGTCGACCCAGTACTTC. This encodes CASSLAGTRGSTQYF.

The chain carries TRBV4-2 and TRBJ1-4; possibly TRBD1 for D (6 bases). The CDR3 length is 15 residues. The germline V gene has CDR1 LGHNA and CDR2 YNFKEQ. With 0 bases removed from V and 5 bases from J, the gap between germline ends came to 10 bases. CDR3 DNA: TGTGCCAGCAGCCAAGATGGGACACCGAATGAAAAACTGTTTTTT. It is translated as CASSQDGTPNEKLFF.

V is TRBV7-3 and J is TRBJ2-1; no reliable D call. The V gene's germline CDR1 is SGHTA and CDR2 FQGTGA. Trimming cost V 2 bases and J 7 bases, with 12 bases left between them. The length of the CDR3 is 14 residues. CDR3 protein: CASSLGSLSNEQFF. In DNA form, the CDR3 reads TGTGCCAGCAGCTTAGGCTCTCTGTCTAATGAGCAGTTCTTC.

The chain couples TRBV7-3 to TRBJ2-1, with a tentative D call TRBD2 (6 bases). V lost 5 bases and J 4 bases, leaving 9 bases between the germline ends. The germline gives CDR1 SGHTA, CDR2 FQGTGA. This CDR3 spans 13 amino acids. Here the CDR3 reads CASSAGSYNEQFF. CDR3 DNA sequence: TGTGCCAGCAGCGCGGGGTCATACAATGAGCAGTTCTTC. Drawing the rest from reference TRBV7-3 and TRBJ2-1, the complete variable domain is GAGVSQTPSNKVTEKGKYVELRCDPISGHTALYWYRQSLGQGPEFLIYFQGTGAADDSGLPNDRFFAVRPEGSVSTLKIQRTERGDSAVYLCASSAGSYNEQFFGPGTRLTVL.

Points on this clone: One end of the junction is discordant with germline, which a read error may explain. The chain couples TRBV7-9 to TRBJ1-1, with a tentative D call TRBD1 (5 bases). Per germline, CDR1 SEHNR and CDR2 FQNEAQ (reference sequence). This CDR3 is 15 amino acids long. CDR3 protein: CSSRPRGRLNTEAFF. As DNA, the CDR3 is TGTTCCAGCAGACCTAGGGGCAGGCTGAACACTGAAGCTTTCTTT.

V is TRBV21-1 and J is TRBJ1-5; the table's D gene call, TRBD1, was not cross checked with the DNA. TRBV21-1 is marked as a pseudogene. The CDR3 is 17 amino acids. The CDR3 is CASSKGEPGQKGQPQHF. In nucleotides, the CDR3 is TGTGCCAGCAGCAAAGGGGAGCCGGGACAAAAAGGTCAGCCCCAGCATTTT.

V is TRBV4-3 and J is TRBJ1-3; D unclear. The V gene lost 1 base and the J gene lost 0 bases, with 7 bases spanning the gap. Germline CDR1 and CDR2: LGHNA and YSLEER. This CDR3 region has 15 residues. The CDR3 spells CASSQVPSSGNTIYF. The CDR3 region has the DNA TGCGCCAGCAGCCAAGTCCCCAGCTCTGGAAACACCATATATTTT.

This rearrangement joins TRBV18 to TRBJ1-1; 9 bases match TRBD1. This CDR3 is 15 amino acids long. The trim removed 2 bases at V and 1 base at J, leaving 2 bases unmatched. The germline CDR1 and CDR2 sequences are KGHSH and LQKENI. CDR3: CASSPSTGGNTEAFF. The CDR3 DNA sequence: TGTGCCAGCTCACCATCGACAGGGGGGAACACTGAAGCTTTCTTT.

The chain has TRBV5-1 and TRBJ1-1; TRBD1 might be the D (6 bases). This CDR3 is 14 amino acids long. Trimming removed 0 bases at V and 9 bases at J, with 15 bases between. CDR1 and CDR2 from the germline V gene are SGHRS and YFSETQ. The CDR3 loop reads CASSLEGGGFKAFF. The DNA of the CDR3 is TGCGCCAGCAGCTTGGAAGGTGGGGGCTTTAAAGCTTTCTTT.

In its sample, this clone was seen a few times. The V and J genes are TRBV4-3 and TRBJ2-6, with TRBD1 identical over 9 bases. Looked up from germline, CDR1 is LGHNA and CDR2 is YSLEER. The V segment lost 4 bases and the J segment 0 bases; nucleotides outside the gene matches: 7. This CDR3 contains 18 residues. The CDR3 region has the DNA TGCGCCAGCAGCCCGTTACAGGGGGCCTCCTCTGGGGCCAACGTCCTGACTTTC. Translated: CASSPLQGASSGANVLTF.

The chain carries TRBV28 and TRBJ1-2; the D is unclear. V was pared by 8 bases and J by 1 base, with 11 bases between. Germline-derived CDR1 and CDR2 are MDHEN and SYDVKM. The CDR3 spans 13 residues. CDR3 residues: CASSATINYGYTF. The CDR3 DNA sequence: TGTGCCAGCTCCGCTACCATTAACTATGGCTACACCTTC.

V and J are TRBV6-4 and TRBJ2-7; 9 bases are a match to TRBD1. The CDR3 length is 20 residues. From germline, CDR1 is MRHNA and CDR2 SNTAGT. V shed 0 bases, J shed 1 base, and the junction held 16 bases outside the gene matches. CDR3 nucleotides: TGTGCCAGCAGTGACTCGAGTTCATGGGACAGGGATCTCGCGTCCTACGAGCAGTACTTC. Protein: CASSDSSSWDRDLASYEQYF.

Details on this clone: The junction differs from germline at one of its ends, possibly a read error. The genes are TRBV6-1 and TRBJ2-5; D might be TRBD1 (6 bases). Germline CDR1 and CDR2: MNHNS and SASEGT. The CDR3 has 16 residues. In DNA form, the CDR3 reads TGTGCCAGCAGTCAAGCACTTACAGGGAACCAAGAGACCCAGTACTTC. Translation: CASSQALTGNQETQYF.

The CDR3 DNA reads as TGTGCCAGCAGCTTACCCCAGGGCTATGGCTACACCTTC. It is translated as CASSLPQGYGYTF. This chain joins TRBV7-6 and TRBJ1-2, with D possibly matching TRBD1 (5 bases). V shed 2 bases and J shed 4 bases, with 8 bases lying between them. Germline-derived CDR1 and CDR2 are SGHVS and FNYEAQ. The CDR3 is 13 amino acids.

This sequence joins TRBV28 and TRBJ1-2; D remains unclear. CDR1 and CDR2 from the germline V gene are MDHEN and SYDVKM. This CDR3 is built from 14 residues. With 4 bases removed from V and 4 bases from J, the gap between germline ends came to 13 bases. This CDR3 is CASSSPARIYGYTF. CDR3 nucleotide sequence: TGTGCCAGCAGTTCCCCGGCCAGGATCTATGGCTACACCTTC.

V usage is TRBV9 and J usage is TRBJ2-3, with D maybe TRBD1 (5 bases). The germline CDR1 and CDR2 sequences are SGDLS and YYNGEE. This CDR3 comprises 13 residues. V shed 4 bases and J shed 2 bases, with 8 bases lying between them. The CDR3 coding sequence is TGTGCCAGCAGCTTCAGGGTCACAGATACGCAGTATTTT. This translates into CASSFRVTDTQYF.

The chain couples TRBV2 to TRBJ2-1, with TRBD1 matching 9 bases. The V gene end was trimmed by 7 bases and the J gene end by 9 bases; junction bases not matched to a gene: 7. This CDR3 has 13 amino acids. Germline V CDR1 and CDR2: SNHLY, FYNNEI. CDR3 loop: CASNLEQGAEQFF. DNA of the CDR3: TGTGCCAGCAACCTAGAACAGGGGGCTGAGCAGTTCTTC.

This chain links TRBV28 with TRBJ2-1; 7 bases are a match to TRBD1. There are 14 residues in the CDR3. V was pared by 7 bases and J by 5 bases, with 8 bases of the junction left unmatched. CDR1 is MDHEN, CDR2 SYDVKM, per germline. The DNA for the CDR3 is TGTGCCAGCAAACCAGGGGGACCTCACAATGAGCAGTTCTTC. It translates to CASKPGGPHNEQFF.